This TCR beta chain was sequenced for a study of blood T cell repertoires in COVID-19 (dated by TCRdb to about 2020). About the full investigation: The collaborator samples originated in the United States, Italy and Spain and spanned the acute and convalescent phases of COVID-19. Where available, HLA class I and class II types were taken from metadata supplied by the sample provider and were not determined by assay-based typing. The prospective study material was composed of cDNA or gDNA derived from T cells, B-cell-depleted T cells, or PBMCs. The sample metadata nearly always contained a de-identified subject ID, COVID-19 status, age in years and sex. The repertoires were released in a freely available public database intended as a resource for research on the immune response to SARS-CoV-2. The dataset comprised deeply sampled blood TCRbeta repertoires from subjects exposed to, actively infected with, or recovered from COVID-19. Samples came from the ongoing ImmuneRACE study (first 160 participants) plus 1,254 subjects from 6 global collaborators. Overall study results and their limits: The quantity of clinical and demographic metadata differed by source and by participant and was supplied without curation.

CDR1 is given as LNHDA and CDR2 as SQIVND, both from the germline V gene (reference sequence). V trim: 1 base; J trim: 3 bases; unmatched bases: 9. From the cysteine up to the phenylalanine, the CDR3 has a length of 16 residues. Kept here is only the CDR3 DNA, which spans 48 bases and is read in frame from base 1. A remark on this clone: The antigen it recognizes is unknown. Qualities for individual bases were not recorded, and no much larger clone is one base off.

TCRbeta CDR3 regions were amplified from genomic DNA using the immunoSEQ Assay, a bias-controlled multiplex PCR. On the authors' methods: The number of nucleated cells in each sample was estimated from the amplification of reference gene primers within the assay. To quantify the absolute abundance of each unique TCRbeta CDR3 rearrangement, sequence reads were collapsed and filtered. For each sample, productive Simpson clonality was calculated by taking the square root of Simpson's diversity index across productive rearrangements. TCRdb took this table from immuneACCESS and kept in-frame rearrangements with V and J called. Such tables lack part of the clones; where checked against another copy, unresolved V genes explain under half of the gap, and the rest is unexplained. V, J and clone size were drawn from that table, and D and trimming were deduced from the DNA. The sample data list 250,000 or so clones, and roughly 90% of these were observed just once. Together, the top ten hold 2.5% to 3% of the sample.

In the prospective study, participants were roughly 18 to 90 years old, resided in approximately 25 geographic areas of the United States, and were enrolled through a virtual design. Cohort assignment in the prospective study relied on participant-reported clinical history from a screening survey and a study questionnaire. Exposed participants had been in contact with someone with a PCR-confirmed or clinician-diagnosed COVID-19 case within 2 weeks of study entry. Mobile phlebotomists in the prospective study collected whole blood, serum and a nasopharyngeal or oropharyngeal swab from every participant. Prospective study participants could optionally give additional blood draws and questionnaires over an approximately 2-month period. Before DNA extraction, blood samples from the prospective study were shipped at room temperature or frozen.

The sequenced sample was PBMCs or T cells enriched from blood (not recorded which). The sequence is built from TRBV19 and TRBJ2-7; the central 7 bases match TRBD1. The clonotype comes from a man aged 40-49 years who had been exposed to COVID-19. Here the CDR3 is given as CASSIGGWDRDYEQYF. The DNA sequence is TGTGCCAGTAGTATAGGAGGCTGGGACAGAGACTACGAGCAGTACTTC. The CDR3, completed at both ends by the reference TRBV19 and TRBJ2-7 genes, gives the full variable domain DGGITQSPKYLFRKEGQNVTLSCEQNLNHDAMYWYRQDPGQGLRLIYYSQIVNDFQKGDIAEGYSVSREKKESFPLTVTSAQKNPTAFYLCASSIGGWDRDYEQYFGPGTRLTVT.